What follows describes a single TCR beta chain. Which antigen it targets is not known. No much larger clone is present one base from it, and per-base qualities are unavailable. The sample is drawn from a study of blood T cell repertoires in COVID-19 (dated by TCRdb to 2018 to 2021). Context from the whole study: Samples covering the acute and convalescent phases of COVID-19 were provided by collaborators in the United States, Italy and Spain. The prospective study material was composed of cDNA or gDNA derived from T cells, B-cell-depleted T cells, or PBMCs. Deeply sampled blood TCRbeta repertoires from subjects exposed to, actively infected with, or recovered from COVID-19 were included in the dataset. The repertoires were made available in a free public database intended to serve as a resource for research on the immune response to SARS-CoV-2. Samples were obtained from the ongoing ImmuneRACE study (first 160 participants) and from 1,254 subjects provided by 6 global collaborators. A de-identified subject ID, COVID-19 status, age in years and sex were almost always included in the sample metadata. Where available, HLA class I and class II types were taken from metadata supplied by the sample provider and were not determined by assay-based typing. Study-level results and caveats: The quantity of clinical and demographic metadata differed by source and by participant and was supplied without curation.

Looking up the germline V gene (reference sequence) yields CDR1 GTSNPN and CDR2 SVGIG. Trimming leaves V shorter by 1 base and J shorter by 6 bases, with the junction holding 4 bases beyond the gene matches. Measured from the cysteine to the phenylalanine, the CDR3 is 15 residues long. Just CDR3 DNA is preserved here, 45 bases in frame from base 1. TCRbeta CDR3 regions were amplified from genomic DNA by means of the immunoSEQ Assay, a bias-controlled multiplex PCR. Concerning the study's data processing: The number of nucleated cells in each sample was estimated by amplification of reference gene primers within the assay. To quantify the absolute abundance of each unique TCRbeta CDR3 rearrangement, sequence reads were collapsed and filtered. For each sample, productive Simpson clonality was calculated by taking the square root of Simpson's diversity index across productive rearrangements. TCRdb took this table from immuneACCESS and kept in-frame rearrangements with V and J called. Such tables lack part of the clones; where checked against another copy, unresolved V genes explain under half of the gap, and the rest is unexplained. The DNA gave D and trimming, while V, J and clone size come from that table. The sample yields 220,000 or so clones; 70% to 90% were counted once. The leading ten clones occupy roughly 14% of the sample.

Participants in the prospective study were enrolled through a virtual design, were aged roughly 18 to 95 years, and lived in under 25 United States geographic areas. Cohort assignment in the prospective study relied on participant-reported clinical history from a screening survey and a study questionnaire. Mobile phlebotomists in the prospective study collected whole blood, serum and a nasopharyngeal or oropharyngeal swab from every participant. Prospective study participants could optionally give additional blood draws and questionnaires over an approximately two-month period. Before DNA extraction, blood samples from the prospective study were shipped at room temperature or frozen.

The chain is assembled from TRBV30 and TRBJ2-3; a stretch of 13 junction bases matches TRBD2. The sequence was obtained from a woman aged 50 to 60 with acute COVID-19. The sequenced material came from PBMCs or T cells enriched from blood (not recorded which). In nucleotides, the sequence is TGTGCCTGGAGTGGACTAGCGGGAGGTGGGGATACGCAGTATTTT. Its protein reads: CAWSGLAGGGDTQYF.